Described below is a single T cell receptor beta chain sequence and its context. V was pared by 5 bases and J by 0 bases, with 6 bases of the junction left unmatched. The length of the CDR3 is 15 residues. Germline CDR1 PRHDT, CDR2 FYEKMQ (reference sequence). The repertoire was sequenced with immunoSEQ multiplex PCR; TCRdb's copy has only in-frame clones and lacks some. Of around 130,000 clones in the sample, around 89% were seen once. This sample is part of a study of blood T cell repertoires in COVID-19. Sequenced material: peripheral blood. The chain employs TRBV13 and TRBJ2-7; 8 nucleotides agree with TRBD1. The origin of this receptor is a man between 65 and 85 years old with active COVID-19. This CDR3 is CASSRTGPASYEQYF. CDR3 bases: TGTGCCAGCAGCCGGACAGGGCCCGCCTCCTACGAGCAGTACTTC.